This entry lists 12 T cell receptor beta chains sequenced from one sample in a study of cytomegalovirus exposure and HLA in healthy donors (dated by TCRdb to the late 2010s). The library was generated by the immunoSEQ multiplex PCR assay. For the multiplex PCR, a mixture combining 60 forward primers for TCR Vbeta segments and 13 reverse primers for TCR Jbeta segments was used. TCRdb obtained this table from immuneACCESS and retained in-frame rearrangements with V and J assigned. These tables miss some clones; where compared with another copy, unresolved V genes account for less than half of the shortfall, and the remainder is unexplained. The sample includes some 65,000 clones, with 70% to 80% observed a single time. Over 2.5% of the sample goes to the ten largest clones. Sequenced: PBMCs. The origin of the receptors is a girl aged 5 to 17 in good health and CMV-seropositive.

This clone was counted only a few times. The CDR3 nucleotides are TGCGCCAGCAGCTTCGACAGACAGAACACTGAAGCTTTCTTT. As protein: CASSFDRQNTEAFF. This chain links TRBV5-1 with TRBJ1-1; tentatively, D is TRBD1 (5 bases). Germline V gene lookup returns CDR1 SGHRS and CDR2 YFSETQ. The V end lost 2 bases, the J end lost 1 base, and 9 bases lay between the germline ends. The CDR3 has 14 amino acids. Full variable domain (outside the CDR3, taken from reference TRBV5-1 and TRBJ1-1): KAGVTQTPRYLIKTRGQQVTLSCSPISGHRSVSWYQQTPGQGLQFLFEYFSETQRNKGNFPGRFSGRQFSNSRSEMNVSTLELGDSALYLCASSFDRQNTEAFFGQGTRLTVV.

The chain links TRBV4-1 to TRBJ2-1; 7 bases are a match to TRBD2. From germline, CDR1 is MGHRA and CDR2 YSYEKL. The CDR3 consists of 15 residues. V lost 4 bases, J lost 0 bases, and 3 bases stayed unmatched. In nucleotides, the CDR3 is TGCGCCAGCAGCCTGGCGGGGGTCTCCTACAATGAGCAGTTCTTC. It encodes CASSLAGVSYNEQFF.

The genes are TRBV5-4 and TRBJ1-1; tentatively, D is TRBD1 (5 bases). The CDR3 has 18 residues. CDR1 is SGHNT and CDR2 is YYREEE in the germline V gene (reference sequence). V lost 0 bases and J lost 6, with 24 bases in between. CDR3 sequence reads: CASSLGGGPGRGLSEAFF. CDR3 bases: TGTGCCAGCAGCTTGGGGGGGGGTCCGGGGAGGGGTCTGTCTGAAGCTTTCTTT.

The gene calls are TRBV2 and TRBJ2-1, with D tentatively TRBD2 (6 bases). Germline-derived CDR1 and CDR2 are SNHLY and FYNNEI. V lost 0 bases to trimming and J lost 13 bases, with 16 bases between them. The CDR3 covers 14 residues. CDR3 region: CASSEANFVAEQFF. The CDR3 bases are TGTGCCAGCAGTGAAGCGAACTTCGTAGCGGAACAGTTCTTC.

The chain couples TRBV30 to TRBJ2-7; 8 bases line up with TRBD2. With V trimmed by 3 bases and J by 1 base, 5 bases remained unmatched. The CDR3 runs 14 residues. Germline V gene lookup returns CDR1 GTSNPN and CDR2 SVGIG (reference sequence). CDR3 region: CAWRGGGPSYEQYF. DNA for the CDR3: TGTGCCTGGAGGGGCGGGGGGCCTTCCTACGAGCAGTACTTC. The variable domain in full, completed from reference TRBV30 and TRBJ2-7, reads SQTIHQWPATLVQPVGSPLSLECTVEGTSNPNLYWYRQAAGRGLQLLFYSVGIGQISSEVPQNLSASRPQDRQFILSSKKLLLSDSGFYLCAWRGGGPSYEQYFGPGTRLTVT.

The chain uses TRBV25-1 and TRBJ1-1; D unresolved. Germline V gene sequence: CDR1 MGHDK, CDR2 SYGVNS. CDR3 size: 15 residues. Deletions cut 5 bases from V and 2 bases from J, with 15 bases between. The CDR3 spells CASSSSRTDNTEAFF. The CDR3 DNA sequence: TGTGCCAGCAGTTCAAGCCGTACAGATAACACTGAAGCTTTCTTT.

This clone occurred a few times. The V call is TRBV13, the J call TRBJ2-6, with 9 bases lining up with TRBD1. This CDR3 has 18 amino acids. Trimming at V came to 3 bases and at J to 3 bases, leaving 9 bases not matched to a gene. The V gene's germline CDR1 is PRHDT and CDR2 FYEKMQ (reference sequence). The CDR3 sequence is CASSFRRQGGDGANVLTF. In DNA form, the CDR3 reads TGTGCCAGCAGCTTCCGGAGACAGGGGGGGGATGGGGCCAACGTCCTGACTTTC.

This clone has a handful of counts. CDR3 residues: CASTETLQGNGYTF. CDR3 coding DNA: TGTGCCAGCACCGAAACTTTACAGGGTAACGGCTACACCTTC. The chain recombines TRBV2 with TRBJ1-2, with D maybe TRBD1 (6 bases). Germline CDR1 reads SNHLY; CDR2 reads FYNNEI. With 7 bases removed from V and 8 bases from J, the gap between germline ends came to 20 bases. This CDR3 is 14 amino acids long.

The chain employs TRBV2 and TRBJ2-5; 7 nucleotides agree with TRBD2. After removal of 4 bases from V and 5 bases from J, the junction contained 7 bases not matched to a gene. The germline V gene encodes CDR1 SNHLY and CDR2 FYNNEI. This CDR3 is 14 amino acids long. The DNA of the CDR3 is TGTGCCAGCAGTGGGGACGGGGAGGGGGAGACCCAGTACTTC. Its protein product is CASSGDGEGETQYF.

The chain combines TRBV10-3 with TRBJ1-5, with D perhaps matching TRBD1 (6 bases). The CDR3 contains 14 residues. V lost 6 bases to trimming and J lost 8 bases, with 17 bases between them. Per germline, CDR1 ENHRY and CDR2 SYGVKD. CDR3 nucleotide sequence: TGTGCCATCAGCCAAACAGGGATTGGCGAGCCCCAGCATTTT. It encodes CAISQTGIGEPQHF.

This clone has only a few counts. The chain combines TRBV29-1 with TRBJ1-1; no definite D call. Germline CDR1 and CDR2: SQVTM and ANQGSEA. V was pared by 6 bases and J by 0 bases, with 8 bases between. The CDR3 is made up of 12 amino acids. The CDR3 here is CSVYILNTEAFF. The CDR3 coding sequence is TGCAGCGTCTATATCTTGAACACTGAAGCTTTCTTT.

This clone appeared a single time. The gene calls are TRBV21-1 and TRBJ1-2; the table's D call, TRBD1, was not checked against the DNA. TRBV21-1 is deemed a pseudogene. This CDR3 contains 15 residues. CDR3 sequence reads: CASSTGQAANYGYTF. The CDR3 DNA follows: TGTGCCAGCAGCACGGGACAGGCAGCTAACTATGGCTACACCTTC.